This entry lists 8 T cell receptor beta chains sequenced from one sample in a study of T cell repertoires in cytomegalovirus infection. Each CDR3 protein gets one entry after TCRdb re-called the reads with MiXCR. Of fewer than 550,000 distinct CDR3 sequences listed, roughly a third are singletons. Specimen: PBMCs. Receptors were obtained from a human donor in good health (CMV status not recorded). Some clones in this sample may be carry-over from other donors' samples.

This clonotype was found a few times. The chain uses TRBV5-4 and TRBJ2-5; TRBD2 matches at 13 bases. This CDR3 has 15 residues. The J segment lost 11 bases and the V segment lost 4 bases, leaving 11 bases of the junction unmatched. Per germline, CDR1 SGHNT and CDR2 YYREEE (reference sequence). Written as DNA, the CDR3 is TGTGCCAGCAGCACCGGGACTAGCGGGAACTTGAGGCAGTACTTC. Its protein product is CASSTGTSGNLRQYF.

This rearrangement joins TRBV11-1 to TRBJ1-6; D perhaps matches TRBD1 (6 bases). Germline CDR1 SGHAT, CDR2 FQDESV (reference sequence). CDR3 size: 14 residues. Trimming took off 3 bases at V and 8 bases at J, with 11 bases between the two ends. The CDR3 loop is CASSFGQIHSPLHF. CDR3 bases: TGTGCCAGCAGCTTCGGACAGATTCATTCACCCCTCCACTTT.

This clonotype came up a few times. This chain connects TRBV12-3 or TRBV12-4 to TRBJ1-1; 7 positions match TRBD1. CDR3 size: 14 residues. The V gene end was trimmed by 5 bases and the J gene end by 12 bases; junction bases not matched to a gene: 15. The CDR3 DNA reads TGTGCCAGCAGTAAGGGACAGTGGACCCCTGATCCTTTCTTT. Its protein product is CASSKGQWTPDPFF.

J is TRBJ2-7 and V is TRBV6-6; 7 bases are a match to TRBD1. Germline trimming cut 10 bases from V and 3 bases from J; bases unmatched to any gene: 9. The CDR3 is 13 residues long. Germline CDR1 is MNHNY and CDR2 is SVGAGI (reference sequence). The CDR3 DNA follows: TGTGCCACAGGCAGGGGGTTCGACTACGAGCAGTACTTC. This gives the protein CATGRGFDYEQYF.

The rearrangement uses TRBV11-3 and TRBJ1-1; the D is unclear. This CDR3 is built from 9 residues. Deletions cut 8 bases from V and 6 bases from J, with 4 bases between. Looked up from germline, CDR1 is SGHNT and CDR2 is YENEEA. CDR3 coding DNA: TGTGCCAGCGACCCTGAAGCTTTCTTT. Translation: CASDPEAFF.

There are many counts of this clonotype. This chain links TRBV7-2 with TRBJ2-1; the match to TRBD2 covers 9 bases. CDR1 and CDR2 from the germline V gene are SGHTA and FQGNSA. V lost 1 base to trimming and J lost 0 bases; unmatched junction nucleotides: 10. The CDR3 loop spans 19 amino acids. The CDR3 sequence: CASSLVRGRGGLSYNEQFF. As DNA, the CDR3 is TGTGCCAGCAGCTTAGTGCGAGGGCGGGGGGGCCTCTCCTACAATGAGCAGTTCTTC.

The chain carries TRBV6-2 or TRBV6-3 and TRBJ1-2; 7 nucleotides match TRBD1. J was trimmed by 5 bases and V by 0 bases; bases with no gene match: 0. This CDR3 region has 13 residues. Looked up from germline, CDR1 is MNHEY and CDR2 is SVGEGT. CDR3 bases: TGTGCCAGCAGTTACTCGACAGGGTATGGCTACACCTTC. Its translation is CASSYSTGYGYTF.

This clonotype was seen at least ten times. The J gene is TRBJ2-3, the V gene TRBV7-2, with 8 bases that match TRBD2. CDR1 SGHTA and CDR2 FQGNSA come from the germline V gene. Trimming removed 2 bases from V and 0 bases from J; junction bases left unmatched: 7. The CDR3 length is 17 residues. The CDR3 is CASSLTSGGVSTDTQYF. The CDR3 DNA reads TGTGCCAGCAGCTTAACGAGCGGGGGTGTAAGCACAGATACGCAGTATTTT.